This TCR beta chain was captured in a study of shared T cell receptors in the human thymus. TCRdb's copy holds only in-frame clones and misses some; the assay was immunoSEQ multiplex PCR. The repertoire holds roughly 550,000 clones, with approximately 80% as singletons. This sample also appeared in a second study, on human thymus T cells. In that study: Thymic samples were excised during corrective heart operations. There appeared to be biased usage of V and J genes in thymic and blood repertoires. Among unrelated individuals, related research reported thymic repertoires that overlapped highly.

Sequenced material: thymocytes. The sequence derives from a boy younger than two with a congenital heart defect.

CDR3 in DNA: TGTGCCAGCAGTGAAGCTCGCGGGGCCGCGGTCTGGGAGCAGTTCTTC. As protein: CASSEARGAAVWEQFF. The chain has TRBV6-1 and TRBJ2-1, with D possibly being TRBD2 (6 bases). Trimming took 0 bases from V and 10 from J, leaving 19 bases between them. The CDR3 runs to 16 residues. Germline CDR1 is MNHNS and CDR2 is SASEGT.